This T cell receptor (beta chain) was captured by sequencing in a study of neurological immune-mediated disorders. Whole-study results and caveats: The study found no CDR3 amino acid sequences shared by expanded clones across subjects, suggesting private repertoires in all groups.

The authors produced cDNA by 5'RACE using 10-nucleotide random UMIs. Each sequencing run yielded over 170 million TCR-beta sequences from 15-18 subjects. TCRdb re-analysed the 5' RACE reads in MiXCR, keeping a single row per CDR3 protein. Of more than 70,000 distinct CDR3 sequences in the sample, 9% to 12% were seen once. This clonotype came up many times. Its target is not known. Sequencing was performed on PBMCs. This clonotype originated in a man aged 35 to 55 in good health.

CDR3 bases: TGTGCCAGCAGCTTGGGGGTGCTAGCGGGGCACAATGAGCAGTTCTTC. It is translated as CASSLGVLAGHNEQFF. V is TRBV5-6 and J is TRBJ2-1; 9 bases are shared with TRBD2. The CDR3 length is 16 residues. The ends lost 0 bases at V and 5 bases at J; junction bases unmatched: 6. Germline V gene data show CDR1 as SGHDT and CDR2 as YYEEEE. The full variable domain, rest sourced from reference TRBV5-6 and TRBJ2-1, is DAGVTQSPTHLIKTRGQQVTLRCSPKSGHDTVSWYQQALGQGPQFIFQYYEEEERQRGNFPDRFSGHQFPNYSSELNVNALLLGDSALYLCASSLGVLAGHNEQFFGPGTRLTVL.